The clone carrying this T cell receptor (beta chain) was picked up a small number of times. Its specificity is unknown. Trimming shortened V by 6 bases and J by 4 bases, and 21 bases separated the two germline ends. The CDR3 contains 16 residues. Germline V gene sequence: CDR1 MGHRA, CDR2 YSYEKL. Unique molecular identifiers had been added to the TCR beta cDNA libraries. Roughly 500,000 cDNA molecules were obtained per 1 to 10 million input T cells. TCRdb analysed the PCR reads with MiXCR anew, one entry per CDR3 protein. The sample lists 650,000 to 850,000 distinct CDR3 sequences; just over 45% were seen once. This specimen comes from a study of post-analysis software for immune sequencing data. About the study: The cohort encompassed relapsing-remitting, secondary progressive and progressive-relapsing multiple sclerosis disease courses. The study, taken as a whole, reports: Under the F measure, samples that were prepared in one batch clustered strongly together. Multiple sclerosis patients had significantly lower normalized Chao1 diversity than controls. There were five TRBV segments more frequent in patients than controls, and TRBV5-6, TRBV5-1 and TRBV20-1 were among them.

The V gene is TRBV4-1, the J gene TRBJ1-1; D unclear. Sequencing was done on a sample of blood. The TCR sequence derives from a girl between 10 and 17 years old with multiple sclerosis. The CDR3 bases are TGCGCCAGCAGTTTTTTAGTACTGGGCGTAGGCACTGAAGCTTTCTTT. Protein sequence: CASSFLVLGVGTEAFF.